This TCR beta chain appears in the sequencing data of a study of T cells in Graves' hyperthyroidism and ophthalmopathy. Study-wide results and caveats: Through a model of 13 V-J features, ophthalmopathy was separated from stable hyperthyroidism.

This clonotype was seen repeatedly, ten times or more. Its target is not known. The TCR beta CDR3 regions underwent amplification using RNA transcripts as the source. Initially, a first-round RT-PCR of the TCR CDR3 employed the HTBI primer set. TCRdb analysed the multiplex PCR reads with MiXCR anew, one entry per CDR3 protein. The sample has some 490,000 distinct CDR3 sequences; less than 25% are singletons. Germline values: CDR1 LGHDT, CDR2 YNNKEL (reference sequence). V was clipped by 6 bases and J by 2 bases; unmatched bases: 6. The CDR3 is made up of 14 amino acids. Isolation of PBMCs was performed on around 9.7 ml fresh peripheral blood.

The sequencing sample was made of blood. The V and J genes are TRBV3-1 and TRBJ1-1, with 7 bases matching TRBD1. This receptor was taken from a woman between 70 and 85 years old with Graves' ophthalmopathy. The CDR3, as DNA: TGTGCCAGCAGACGACAGGGCCGAAACACTGAAGCTTTCTTT. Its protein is CASRRQGRNTEAFF.